These 27 T cell receptor beta chains originate from one sample sequenced in a study of human T cells and chemical hapten exposure. The time point was: healthy volunteer bleed at 6 weeks. Blood, whole and unfractionated, served as the source for total RNA extraction. One entry per CDR3 protein, called by TCRdb with MiXCR from the RACE reads. The data show around 80,000 distinct CDR3 sequences, with over 8.5% seen just once and over 1.5% held by the top ten. Source material: whole blood. These receptor sequences come from a male donor in good health. Some clones in this sample may be carry-over from other donors' samples.

V and J are TRBV12-3 or TRBV12-4 and TRBJ2-3; 8 bases align to TRBD2. This CDR3 region has 15 residues. With V trimmed by 2 bases and J by 3 bases, 4 bases remained unmatched. CDR3 region: CASSLTGGGTDTQYF. CDR3 coding DNA: TGTGCCAGCAGTTTAACGGGGGGGGGGACAGATACGCAGTATTTT.

This clonotype was picked up a small number of times. J is TRBJ2-1 and V is TRBV20-1, with D unclear. This CDR3 spans 13 amino acids. V was cut by 2 bases and J by 7 bases, with 12 bases left in between. The V gene's germline CDR1 is DFQATT and CDR2 SNEGSKA (reference sequence). The CDR3 DNA reads as TGCAGTGCTAGACTGGGCCTAGGGAATGAGCAGTTCTTC. It translates to CSARLGLGNEQFF.

This clonotype was counted only a few times. The chain has TRBV15 and TRBJ1-2; D ambiguous. The ends were cut back, 0 bases at V and 0 bases at J, with 11 bases in the middle. The germline V gene has CDR1 LNHNV and CDR2 YYDKDF (reference sequence). The CDR3 extends over 16 amino acids. CDR3 DNA sequence: TGTGCCACCAGCAGAGATCCGAGGGCACCTAACTATGGCTACACCTTC. Translated, it gives CATSRDPRAPNYGYTF. The whole variable domain, remainder taken from reference TRBV15 and TRBJ1-2, is DAMVIQNPRYQVTQFGKPVTLSCSQTLNHNVMYWYQQKSSQAPKLLFHYYDKDFNNEADTPDNFQSRRPNTSFCFLDIRSPGLGDTAMYLCATSRDPRAPNYGYTFGSGTRLTVV.

This clonotype was picked up a small number of times. The chain has TRBV20-1 and TRBJ2-3; no clear D. The V end was cut by 0 bases, the J end by 1 base, with 8 bases between. This CDR3 is built from 14 residues. Germline CDR1 DFQATT, CDR2 SNEGSKA (reference sequence). In DNA, the CDR3 is TGCAGTGCTAGAGATCGCGGCGGCACAGATACGCAGTATTTT. This codes for CSARDRGGTDTQYF.

This chain connects TRBV10-3 to TRBJ2-1, with D tentatively TRBD1 (5 bases). With 2 bases removed from V and 2 bases from J, the gap between germline ends came to 10 bases. Germline V gene data show CDR1 as ENHRY and CDR2 as SYGVKD. The CDR3 has 15 residues. The CDR3 coding sequence is TGTGCCATCAGTGAGCCCCGGACACCCTACAATGAGCAGTTCTTC. Translating it yields CAISEPRTPYNEQFF.

The CDR3 DNA follows: TGTGCCAGCAGTGAAACACGGGAGACCCAGTACTTC. This encodes CASSETRETQYF. The chain carries TRBV6-1 and TRBJ2-5; D is undetermined. The CDR3 length is 12 residues. Germline V gene lookup returns CDR1 MNHNS and CDR2 SASEGT. V dropped 2 bases and J dropped 5 bases, with 6 bases sitting between them.

This clonotype has at least ten counts. V gene TRBV5-1 combines with J gene TRBJ2-3, with D perhaps TRBD1 or TRBD2 (6 bases each). In germline, CDR1 is SGHRS, CDR2 YFSETQ. Trimming removed 3 bases at V and 3 bases at J, with 17 bases between. The length of the CDR3 is 16 residues. CDR3 nucleotide sequence: TGCGCCAGCAGCTACGCACTGGGGGGCGAGACAGATACGCAGTATTTT. Its translation: CASSYALGGETDTQYF. Using reference TRBV5-1 and TRBJ2-3 for the parts outside the CDR3, the full variable domain is KAGVTQTPRYLIKTRGQQVTLSCSPISGHRSVSWYQQTPGQGLQFLFEYFSETQRNKGNFPGRFSGRQFSNSRSEMNVSTLELGDSALYLCASSYALGGETDTQYFGPGTRLTVL.

This clonotype has only a few counts. The gene calls are TRBV20-1 and TRBJ1-4, with a weak D call TRBD1 (6 bases). Germline CDR1 reads DFQATT; CDR2 reads SNEGSKA (reference sequence). V lost 7 bases and J 6 bases, leaving 12 bases between the germline ends. The CDR3 covers 12 residues. CDR3 nucleotide sequence: TGCAGTGAACAGGGTCCGGATGAAAAACTGTTTTTT. Its translation: CSEQGPDEKLFF.

This chain links TRBV20-1 with TRBJ2-7; D gene uncertain. This CDR3 is 14 amino acids long. Germline CDR1 DFQATT, CDR2 SNEGSKA (reference sequence). V was cut by 3 bases and J by 2 bases, with 14 bases left in between. The CDR3 DNA is TGCAGTGCTAGGACCCCCGACAAGGCCTACGAGCAGTACTTC. Translated: CSARTPDKAYEQYF.

V is TRBV12-3 or TRBV12-4 and J is TRBJ1-1, with 8 nucleotides matching TRBD1. This CDR3 has 15 residues. The V segment lost 4 bases and the J segment 2 bases; nucleotides outside the gene matches: 6. The CDR3 spells CASSWRTGRNTEAFF. The CDR3 bases are TGTGCCAGCAGTTGGAGGACAGGGCGAAACACTGAAGCTTTCTTT.

This clonotype was picked up many times. The V and J genes are TRBV7-2 and TRBJ2-2, with 10 bases fitting TRBD1. Germline CDR1 SGHTA, CDR2 FQGNSA. V lost 5 bases to trimming and J lost 3 bases; unmatched junction nucleotides: 6. The CDR3 length is 16 residues. CDR3 in amino acids: CASSEWDRGDTGELFF. The CDR3 nucleotides read TGTGCCAGCAGCGAATGGGACAGGGGAGACACCGGGGAGCTGTTTTTT.

This clonotype showed up just a few times. The rearrangement joins TRBV4-3 to TRBJ1-2; D is uncertain. The CDR3 contains 18 residues. V was shortened by 0 bases and J by 4 bases, with 21 bases between the two germline ends. CDR1 and CDR2 (germline): LGHNA, YSLEER. The DNA for the CDR3 is TGCGCCAGCAGCCAAGATTGGGGTGAGGGTATCTCCTCCTATGGCTACACCTTC. It specifies CASSQDWGEGISSYGYTF.

This clonotype was found many times. The chain recombines TRBV27 with TRBJ2-7; 11 bases agree with TRBD2. Germline CDR1 is MNHEY and CDR2 is SMNVEV (reference sequence). The CDR3 is made up of 13 amino acids. V was clipped by 2 bases and J by 7 bases; unmatched bases: 1. CDR3: CASSLRLAGEQYF. Here the CDR3 DNA reads TGTGCCAGCAGTTTACGACTAGCGGGGGAGCAGTACTTC.

This clonotype was seen ten or more times. The V and J genes are TRBV20-1 and TRBJ1-5; D may be TRBD1 (6 bases). Germline CDR1 and CDR2: DFQATT and SNEGSKA (reference sequence). V lost 1 base to trimming and J lost 2 bases, with 9 bases between them. The CDR3 is 14 residues long. The chain's CDR3 is CSARGGGGNQPQHF. The CDR3 region has the DNA TGCAGTGCTAGAGGAGGGGGAGGCAATCAGCCCCAGCATTTT.

The chain employs TRBV11-2 and TRBJ1-2, with TRBD1 as a possible D gene (6 bases). This CDR3 is built from 18 residues. V lost 3 bases and J lost 4, with 24 bases in between. The germline V gene encodes CDR1 SGHAT and CDR2 FQNNGV. The CDR3 sequence: CASSFISRGVQGVYGYTF. DNA for the CDR3: TGTGCCAGCAGCTTTATATCCCGAGGGGTACAGGGAGTCTATGGCTACACCTTC.

V and J are TRBV3-1 and TRBJ2-1; the D is unclear. This CDR3 has 11 amino acids. The V and J ends lost 3 bases and 15 bases respectively, with 12 bases between them. Per the germline V gene, CDR1 is LGHDT and CDR2 is YNNKEL (reference sequence). In DNA form, the CDR3 reads TGTGCCAGCAGCCAGGGAAATGATTGGTTCTTC. Translating gives CASSQGNDWFF.

This clonotype was counted a few times. The chain uses TRBV20-1 and TRBJ2-7, with 8 bases that match TRBD2. In germline, CDR1 is DFQATT, CDR2 SNEGSKA (reference sequence). Unmatched junction bases numbered 6, after V lost 5 bases and J lost 0 bases. The CDR3 consists of 14 residues. The CDR3 sequence: CSAYTSGSSYEQYF. The CDR3 coding sequence is TGCAGTGCTTATACTAGCGGAAGCTCCTACGAGCAGTACTTC.

The chain links TRBV5-4 to TRBJ2-1; 8 bases fit TRBD1. Trimming cost V 2 bases and J 6 bases; bases outside gene matches: 1. The germline V gene has CDR1 SGHNT and CDR2 YYREEE (reference sequence). This CDR3 has 13 amino acids. As DNA, the CDR3 is TGTGCCAGCAGCTTTACAGGGGGCAATGAGCAGTTCTTC. Residues: CASSFTGGNEQFF.

The chain couples TRBV5-5 to TRBJ1-1; TRBD1 is a possible D gene (5 bases). V shed 2 bases and J shed 0 bases, with 14 bases lying between them. Looked up from germline, CDR1 is SGHKS and CDR2 is YYEKEE (reference sequence). This CDR3 has 16 amino acids. CDR3 DNA sequence: TGTGCCAGCAGCTTTGGGAGGAGGGGAGTGAACACTGAAGCTTTCTTT. It encodes CASSFGRRGVNTEAFF. Full variable domain (outside the CDR3, taken from reference TRBV5-5 and TRBJ1-1): DAGVTQSPTHLIKTRGQQVTLRCSPISGHKSVSWYQQVLGQGPQFIFQYYEKEERGRGNFPDRFSARQFPNYSSELNVNALLLGDSALYLCASSFGRRGVNTEAFFGQGTRLTVV.

This clonotype was picked up a small number of times. The chain links TRBV5-1 to TRBJ2-3, with 10 bases identical to TRBD2. The CDR3 has 16 amino acids. The germline V gene has CDR1 SGHRS and CDR2 YFSETQ. With V trimmed by 4 bases and J by 6 bases, 11 bases remained unmatched. The CDR3 reads CASSAASGGLTDTQYF. CDR3 DNA: TGCGCCAGCAGCGCGGCTAGCGGGGGTCTCACGGATACGCAGTATTTT.

This chain connects TRBV6-6 to TRBJ2-7; 7 positions agree with TRBD1. The V gene end was trimmed by 5 bases and the J gene end by 4 bases; junction bases not matched to a gene: 2. The CDR3 runs 12 residues. Germline CDR1 MNHNY, CDR2 SVGAGI (reference sequence). The CDR3 bases are TGTGCCAGCAGTGGACAGGAATACGAGCAGTACTTC. This translates into CASSGQEYEQYF.

The J gene is TRBJ2-3, the V gene TRBV6-5; TRBD1 agrees at 7 bases. In germline, CDR1 is MNHEY, CDR2 SVGAGI. J was trimmed by 2 bases and V by 4 bases; bases with no gene match: 6. CDR3 size: 15 residues. This chain's CDR3 is CASSSRGTVTDTQYF. The CDR3 DNA reads TGTGCCAGCAGTTCCCGAGGGACAGTCACAGATACGCAGTATTTT.

The genes are TRBV14 and TRBJ1-1; 7 bases fit TRBD1. Unmatched junction bases numbered 15, after V lost 2 bases and J lost 3 bases. Germline assignment: CDR1 SGHDN and CDR2 FVKESK. The CDR3 has 18 amino acids. CDR3 DNA: TGTGCCAGCAGCCAACGTCCTATGATTACAGGGGACTACACTGAAGCTTTCTTT. It specifies CASSQRPMITGDYTEAFF. The full variable domain, in which reference TRBV14 and TRBJ1-1 provide the parts outside the CDR3, is EAGVTQFPSHSVIEKGQTVTLRCDPISGHDNLYWYRRVMGKEIKFLLHFVKESKQDESGMPNNRFLAERTGGTYSTLKVQPAELEDSGVYFCASSQRPMITGDYTEAFFGQGTRLTVV.

This clonotype was counted at least ten times. This chain uses TRBV12-3 or TRBV12-4 with TRBJ2-7; 7 bases line up with TRBD2. The length of the CDR3 is 15 residues. V dropped 5 bases and J dropped 2; count of bases not matched to a gene: 9. The DNA for the CDR3 is TGTGCCAGCAGTCCCGGACTAGGGATAACCTACGAGCAGTACTTC. This sequence encodes CASSPGLGITYEQYF.

This clonotype was seen many times. The chain employs TRBV15 and TRBJ2-1, with 7 nucleotides matching TRBD2. Germline values: CDR1 LNHNV, CDR2 YYDKDF (reference sequence). The CDR3 is made up of 12 amino acids. Losses at the gene ends were 4 bases for V and 9 bases for J; bases not matched to a gene: 3. The CDR3 region has the DNA TGTGCCACCAGCACATCTAGCGGTGAGCAGTTCTTC. Translated, it gives CATSTSSGEQFF.

In DNA form, the CDR3 reads TGTGCCAGCAGCCCCCCCGGGACAGGTCGGGAGCAGTACTTC. It specifies CASSPPGTGREQYF. The chain couples TRBV12-3 or TRBV12-4 to TRBJ2-7, with 8 bases lining up with TRBD1. With V trimmed by 6 bases and J by 7 bases, 11 bases remained unmatched. CDR3 length equals 14 residues.

The J gene is TRBJ2-6, the V gene TRBV14; no clear D gene. The CDR3 length is 17 residues. The germline V gene encodes CDR1 SGHDN and CDR2 FVKESK. Trimming shortened V by 0 bases and J by 1 base, and 10 bases separated the two germline ends. The CDR3 region is CASSQDWPTSGANVLTF. In DNA, the CDR3 is TGTGCCAGCAGCCAAGATTGGCCGACATCTGGGGCCAACGTCCTGACTTTC.